The T cell receptor (beta chain) described here comes from a study of cytotoxic CD8 clonotypes in ibrutinib-treated CLL (dated by TCRdb to the early 2020s). Looking at the study overall: In this cohort, some 14 patients were treatment-naive and under 13 were relapsed/refractory, while approximately 18 had unmutated IGHV. Responses were partial in 24 patients and complete in 2; after median approximately 5.5 years follow-up, approximately 15 stayed in remission and approximately twelve progressed. Samples at response were collected after a median of roughly 13 months of treatment, with a range of 6 to 36 months. On average, each sample had some 250,000 productive templates and about 89,000 productive rearrangements. Longitudinal samples were available for about 30% of the 86 trial participants. Cryopreserved peripheral blood mononuclear cells were obtained before treatment, at response, and at either sustained remission or disease progression. All remission and progressive disease samples were collected while patients were still receiving ibrutinib. Study-wide conclusions, independent of this receptor: Clonality increased at ibrutinib response, stayed stable in sustained remission, and fell back toward baseline at progression. Lymph node repertoires were not examined, and the timing of sampling was not matched between patients in sustained remission and those whose disease progressed. Public clonotypes were rare and either shrank or stayed stable during treatment, and the rise in clonality at ibrutinib response reflected expansion of private clonotypes. Baseline clonality exceeded that of age-matched healthy donors and correlated strongly with circulating CD8+ T-cell counts.

On a MiSeq, deep resolution sequencing aimed for a depth between 1 in 1 million and 1 in 200,000 T cells, with each clonotype covered about 9.9x on average. TCR beta libraries were generated with the immunoSEQ hsTCRB Kit. The paper's data handling went like this. The data were analyzed with ImmunoSEQ Analyzer and ImmunoSEQ Data Assistant, and V, D and J gene assignments followed IMGT definitions. Clonality, with values ranging from 0 to 1, was calculated as one minus the normalized Shannon entropy of productive rearrangement frequencies. Only overrepresented clonotypes making up at least 0.05% of each patient's repertoire were included in the public clonotype analysis. Around 13 age-matched healthy donor repertoires from immuneACCESS were used as controls for clonality. TCRdb retrieved this table from immuneACCESS and kept in-frame rearrangements only. Not all clones are present; in checked studies, unresolved V genes account for under half, and no reason is known for the remainder. V and J calls and clone size are those listed in that table; D and trimming were worked out from the DNA. A total of 29,000 or so clones appear in this sample, 75% to 80% of them only once. Less than 55% of the sample is held by the ten biggest clonotypes.

According to the germline V gene, CDR1 reads KGHSH and CDR2 reads LQKENI. Trimming removed 2 bases from V and 4 bases from J, leaving 8 bases between the germline ends. The CDR3 runs 13 residues from the cysteine to the phenylalanine. Only CDR3 DNA remains: 39 bases, in frame from the first base. For TCR beta library preparation, 1.5 to 2 micrograms of genomic DNA was extracted from cryopreserved PBMCs. High-throughput TCR beta sequencing was performed on longitudinal blood samples from CLL patients receiving ibrutinib monotherapy. The patients took part in an open-label, single-center phase 2 trial of ibrutinib monotherapy. In the case of this clone: It has no known antigen specificity. Base qualities were left out, and no much larger clone turns up one base away.

This specimen consisted of PBMCs, obtained after 36 months of ibrutinib treatment. The chain was built from TRBV18 and TRBJ1-2, with the D gene not clear enough to name. This TCR derives from a human donor with chronic lymphocytic leukemia. CDR3 sequence: CASSPGNSYGYTF. The nucleotides are TGTGCCAGCTCACCAGGAAACAGCTATGGCTACACCTTC.